The 20 T cell receptor beta chains below come from one sample, sequenced in a study of blood T cells in healthy people across ages. The authors ran a second PCR of about 7 to 11 cycles using a sample-barcoded 5' primer and a J-beta primer mix. TCRdb re-called the 5' RACE reads through MiXCR, storing one row per CDR3 protein. This table has 720,000 or so distinct CDR3 sequences, less than 45% appearing once. Sequencing was carried out using blood. These receptors all come from a man older than 75 in good health.

The chain uses TRBV18 and TRBJ2-5; 9 bases align to TRBD1. The V segment lost 0 bases and the J segment 11 bases; nucleotides outside the gene matches: 13. Germline loops: CDR1 KGHSH, CDR2 LQKENI. The length of the CDR3 is 16 residues. CDR3 nucleotides: TGTGCCAGCTCACCACCTTTCGGACAGGGGTTCAATGAGCAGTACTTC. Translating gives CASSPPFGQGFNEQYF.

The chain links TRBV20-1 to TRBJ2-1; TRBD2 is a possible D gene (7 bases). CDR1 is DFQATT, CDR2 SNEGSKA, per germline (reference sequence). Trimming shortened V by 0 bases and J by 6 bases, and 18 bases separated the two germline ends. The CDR3 spans 16 residues. The CDR3 DNA reads TGCAGTGCTAGAGACCTCCGGGGGGCGAGGGTCAATGAGCAGTTCTTC. This codes for CSARDLRGARVNEQFF.

This clonotype was counted between two and nine times. The chain couples TRBV5-1 to TRBJ2-5; TRBD2 matches 7 bases. Looked up from germline, CDR1 is SGHRS and CDR2 is YFSETQ. This CDR3 region has 12 residues. The junction had 7 bases not matched to a gene; V was cut back by 3 bases and J by 11 bases. The CDR3 bases are TGCGCCAGCAGCTGGACTAGTCGGGAGCAGTACTTC. Translated, it gives CASSWTSREQYF.

The count of this clonotype is one. The chain employs TRBV6-4 and TRBJ2-7; a possible D gene is TRBD2 (5 bases). V shed 3 bases and J shed 2 bases, with 14 bases lying between them. CDR1 is MRHNA, CDR2 SNTAGT, per germline. CDR3 length: 15 amino acids. Written as DNA, the CDR3 is TGTGCCAGCAGTGAAGAGGGCTTGAGTACCTACGAGCAGTACTTC. It is translated as CASSEEGLSTYEQYF.

This chain connects TRBV18 to TRBJ2-7, with D tentatively TRBD2 (5 bases). V lost 6 bases and J lost 2, with 20 bases in between. The length of the CDR3 is 16 residues. CDR1 is KGHSH and CDR2 is LQKENI in the germline V gene. CDR3 in amino acids: CASSQGGQVGTYEQYF. The DNA of the CDR3 is TGTGCCAGCTCGCAAGGAGGTCAGGTAGGGACCTACGAGCAGTACTTC.

This clonotype was seen once. The chain uses TRBV6-2 or TRBV6-3 and TRBJ2-7; TRBD2 agrees at 13 bases. The CDR3 consists of 19 residues. Unmatched junction bases numbered 18, after V lost 8 bases and J lost 2 bases. Germline CDR1 and CDR2: MNHEY and SVGEGT. The chain's CDR3 is CASSTVGRGLAGQPYEQYF. For the CDR3, the DNA is TGTGCCAGCTCGACGGTCGGACGGGGACTAGCGGGGCAACCCTACGAGCAGTACTTC.

In its sample, this clonotype was seen a few times. This chain uses TRBV20-1 with TRBJ2-7; 8 bases align to TRBD2. The CDR3 spans 13 residues. Losses at the gene ends were 2 bases for V and 4 bases for J; bases not matched to a gene: 4. From germline, CDR1 is DFQATT and CDR2 SNEGSKA (reference sequence). The CDR3 region has the DNA TGCAGTGCTAGAAGCGGGAGAGGGTACGAGCAGTACTTC. This translates into CSARSGRGYEQYF.

This clonotype has just a few counts. The rearrangement links TRBV28 to TRBJ2-1; 7 nucleotides align to TRBD1. The trim removed 2 bases at V and 2 bases at J, leaving 3 bases unmatched. Germline CDR1 is MDHEN and CDR2 is SYDVKM. The CDR3 is 15 residues long. CDR3 bases: TGTGCCAGCAGTTTAGGGACAGTTGCCTACAATGAGCAGTTCTTC. Translating gives CASSLGTVAYNEQFF.

The chain joins TRBV5-1 to TRBJ1-5; weak D call: TRBD1 (5 bases). Trimming removed 4 bases at V and 4 bases at J, with 15 bases between. Germline V CDR1 and CDR2: SGHRS, YFSETQ. The CDR3 consists of 15 residues. Written as DNA, the CDR3 is TGCGCCAGCAGCCCAGACAGTTTACGTAATCAGCCCCAGCATTTT. Amino acid sequence: CASSPDSLRNQPQHF.

V gene TRBV12-3 or TRBV12-4 combines with J gene TRBJ2-1; a possible D gene is TRBD2 (5 bases). The V end lost 5 bases, the J end lost 9 bases, and 14 bases lay between the germline ends. There are 13 residues in the CDR3. As DNA, the CDR3 is TGTGCCAGCAGTCCTCTTGGTGGAGGTGAGCAGTTCTTC. The encoded protein is CASSPLGGGEQFF.

This chain uses TRBV2 with TRBJ1-2; 7 bases align to TRBD1. The germline CDR1 and CDR2 sequences are SNHLY and FYNNEI. V was clipped by 7 bases and J by 7 bases; unmatched bases: 15. This CDR3 is built from 15 residues. The CDR3, as DNA: TGTGCCAGCACCTTGAGAGGGGCAGGGGGTCCTGGCTACACCTTC. As protein: CASTLRGAGGPGYTF.

This rearrangement joins TRBV20-1 to TRBJ2-7, with a possible D match to TRBD2 (6 bases). CDR1 is DFQATT, CDR2 SNEGSKA, per germline (reference sequence). The CDR3 consists of 13 residues. The ends were cut back, 4 bases at V and 7 bases at J, with 17 bases in the middle. The DNA of the CDR3 is TGCAGTGCTACACTCGCGGACTACAATGAGCAGTACTTC. Residues: CSATLADYNEQYF.

The J gene is TRBJ1-1, the V gene TRBV5-8; 10 bases fit TRBD1. V lost 5 bases to trimming and J lost 0 bases; unmatched junction nucleotides: 10. The CDR3 consists of 17 residues. Germline CDR1 SGHTS, CDR2 YDEGEE. In nucleotides, the CDR3 is TGTGCCAGCAGATGGGCCCGGACAGGGGGATTGAACACTGAAGCTTTCTTT. This encodes CASRWARTGGLNTEAFF. Together with reference TRBV5-8 and TRBJ1-1, the CDR3 gives the full variable domain: EAGVTQSPTHLIKTRGQQATLRCSPISGHTSVYWYQQALGLGLQFLLWYDEGEERNRGNFPPRFSGRQFPNYSSELNVNALELEDSALYLCASRWARTGGLNTEAFFGQGTRLTVV.

The chain is built from TRBV7-9 and TRBJ2-1; no reliable D call. This CDR3 is 12 amino acids long. Germline CDR1 is SEHNR and CDR2 is FQNEAQ (reference sequence). V shed 5 bases and J shed 6 bases, with 8 bases lying between them. CDR3: CASSRDFNEQFF. The DNA of the CDR3 is TGTGCCAGCAGCCGCGACTTCAATGAGCAGTTCTTC.

The rearrangement uses TRBV6-2 or TRBV6-3 and TRBJ1-1; D remains ambiguous. The CDR3 consists of 13 residues. Germline V gives CDR1 MNHEY, CDR2 SVGEGT. Trimming left V 6 bases short and J 5 bases short, with 13 bases between. Written as DNA, the CDR3 is TGTGCCAGCAGGCTCACTGGTGGAACTGAAGCTTTCTTT. Translation gives CASRLTGGTEAFF.

The gene calls are TRBV6-2 or TRBV6-3 and TRBJ2-4; no reliable D call. The J call may be mistaken, given a closer DNA end match to TRBJ2-7. This CDR3 has 12 residues. CDR1 is MNHEY, CDR2 SVGEGT, per germline. The CDR3 DNA follows: TGTGCCAGCAGCCTTCCGAGGATCGAGCAGTACTTC. This translates into CASSLPRIEQYF.

The chain has TRBV5-1 and TRBJ2-1; D is unresolved. Trimming took 0 bases from V and 12 from J, leaving 22 bases between them. Per germline, CDR1 SGHRS and CDR2 YFSETQ. This CDR3 has 16 amino acids. In nucleotides, the CDR3 is TGCGCCAGCAGCTTGGCTCCGGGTCCTAGGGATTGGGGGCAGTTCTTC. As protein: CASSLAPGPRDWGQFF. The whole variable domain, filled in from reference TRBV5-1 and TRBJ2-1, reads KAGVTQTPRYLIKTRGQQVTLSCSPISGHRSVSWYQQTPGQGLQFLFEYFSETQRNKGNFPGRFSGRQFSNSRSEMNVSTLELGDSALYLCASSLAPGPRDWGQFFGPGTRLTVL.

This clonotype occurred a few times. V gene TRBV27 combines with J gene TRBJ2-7; the match to TRBD2 covers 7 bases. The germline V gene has CDR1 MNHEY and CDR2 SMNVEV (reference sequence). Unmatched junction bases numbered 12, after V lost 4 bases and J lost 3 bases. The CDR3 extends over 16 amino acids. The DNA of the CDR3 is TGTGCCAGCAGTTCCCTCCAACCTAGCGGAAGCTACGAGCAGTACTTC. Translating gives CASSSLQPSGSYEQYF.

V gene TRBV4-2 combines with J gene TRBJ1-2; tentatively, D is TRBD1 (6 bases). The germline V and J ends were trimmed by 3 bases and 6 bases, with 17 bases remaining between them. Germline V gene sequence: CDR1 LGHNA, CDR2 YNFKEQ. This CDR3 has 15 residues. Here the CDR3 DNA reads TGTGCCAGCAGCCACTCGGGGGCGCAGTGGAATGGCTACACCTTC. Protein sequence: CASSHSGAQWNGYTF.

The chain is built from TRBV20-1 and TRBJ1-6; 7 positions match TRBD1. The CDR3 has 16 residues. Germline V gene sequence: CDR1 DFQATT, CDR2 SNEGSKA (reference sequence). V shed 0 bases, J shed 10 bases, and the junction held 12 bases outside the gene matches. The CDR3 nucleotides read TGCAGTGCTAGAGAATGCACCGGGACAGCAGGATCACCCCTCCACTTT. This sequence encodes CSARECTGTAGSPLHF.